At least ten counts were recorded for the clone carrying this T cell receptor (beta chain). The antigen is unknown. Libraries of TCR beta came from iRepertoire HTBI primers plus Arm-PCR of CDR3 regions. A single record per CDR3 protein comes from TCRdb applying MiXCR to the multiplex PCR reads. The sample includes some 220,000 distinct CDR3 sequences, around a fifth of them seen just once. The source of the sample is a study of regulatory T cells in long-lasting Graves disease. Study-wide background: Newly diagnosed Graves' patients had under 3 months of antithyroid drugs. Study-wide results and caveats: Peripheral blood, not thyroid tissue, was the sole material studied.

Regarding time point: newly diagnosed GD, antithyroid drugs for less than 3 months. PBMCs were the source of the RNA used for TCR sequencing. Germline V gene sequence: CDR1 SGHVS, CDR2 FQNEAQ. This CDR3 region has 14 residues. V lost 3 bases, J lost 3 bases, and 12 bases lay in between. These data are also associated with another study on T cells in Graves' hyperthyroidism and ophthalmopathy. This second study notes: Newly diagnosed hyperthyroidism patients aged 18 to 65 years had disease lasting under 2 months.

The gene calls are TRBV7-8 and TRBJ2-7; D not resolved. Sequencing was performed on peripheral blood mononuclear cells (PBMCs), taken at new diagnosis, from a patient treated with antithyroid drugs. This TCR was recovered from a woman aged 25 to 39 with Graves disease. CDR3 sequence reads: CASSFRSSYYEQYF. The CDR3 DNA follows: TGTGCCAGCAGCTTTCGGAGTTCTTACTACGAGCAGTACTTC.